A single sample gave rise to the 18 T cell receptor beta chains below, sequenced in a study of blood T cells in healthy people across ages (dated by TCRdb to between 2014 and 2017). Library prep was done by 5' RACE. The sequencer listed for this sample is Illumina HiSeq 2500. A second PCR of roughly 7 to 12 cycles was run with a J-beta primer mix and a sample-barcoded 5' primer. The public reads were reanalyzed by TCRdb: fastp trimming at Q25, MiXCR alignment, in-frame beta chains only. Rows are combined by CDR3 protein, so each entry shows the most common genes and DNA. For this sample there are 1.5 million to 2 million distinct CDR3 sequences; about 28% appear just once. Approximately 7.7% of the sample lies in the top ten. The material sequenced was blood. The receptors were gathered from a woman aged 25 to 39 in good health.

Many counts were recorded for this clonotype. This chain uses TRBV29-1 with TRBJ2-7, with D perhaps assigned TRBD1 or TRBD2 (5 bases each). V was pared by 0 bases and J by 3 bases, with 15 bases between. Per the germline V gene, CDR1 is SQVTM and CDR2 is ANQGSEA. This CDR3 comprises 15 residues. The chain's CDR3 is CSVEDAFRDGYEQYF. For the CDR3, the DNA is TGCAGCGTTGAAGACGCATTCCGGGACGGCTACGAGCAGTACTTC.

V gene TRBV5-1 combines with J gene TRBJ1-2, with 10 positions matching TRBD1. The CDR3 covers 15 residues. Germline V gives CDR1 SGHRS, CDR2 YFSETQ. Unmatched junction bases numbered 10, after V lost 4 bases and J lost 7 bases. The CDR3 DNA reads TGCGCCAGCAGCCCGAACACCGGGACAGGGGTTGGCTACACCTTC. Protein sequence: CASSPNTGTGVGYTF.

Of note for this clonotype: The junction shows a germline mismatch at one end, possibly a read error. The rearrangement joins TRBV11-2 to TRBJ2-3; tentatively, D is TRBD2 (5 bases). Germline values: CDR1 SGHAT, CDR2 FQNNGV. This CDR3 comprises 14 residues. CDR3 in amino acids: CASSPQRSIDTQYF. Here the CDR3 DNA reads TGTGCCAGCAGCCCCCAGCGGAGCATAGATACGCAGTATTTT. Drawing the rest from reference TRBV11-2 and TRBJ2-3, the complete variable domain is EAGVAQSPRYKIIEKRQSVAFWCNPISGHATLYWYQQILGQGPKLLIQFQNNGVVDDSQLPKDRFSAERLKGVDSTLKIQPAKLEDSAVYLCASSPQRSIDTQYFGPGTRLTVL.

This clonotype occurred a few times. The chain is built from TRBV24-1 and TRBJ2-3; perhaps TRBD2 as D (5 bases). CDR3 length: 16 residues. The V and J ends lost 2 bases and 0 bases respectively, with 11 bases between them. Germline lookup yields CDR1 KGHDR and CDR2 SFDVKD. This CDR3 reads CATSDSLGSSTDTQYF. For the CDR3, the DNA is TGTGCCACCAGTGATTCCTTGGGGAGCAGCACAGATACGCAGTATTTT.

The chain's CDR3 is CASSEYGGVSTEAFF. CDR3 DNA sequence: TGTGCCAGCAGTGAATATGGCGGGGTTAGTACTGAAGCTTTCTTT. The chain couples TRBV25-1 to TRBJ1-1; D is undetermined. This CDR3 is 15 amino acids long. CDR1 is MGHDK, CDR2 SYGVNS, per germline. V dropped 0 bases and J dropped 5 bases, with 13 bases sitting between them.

This clonotype was seen a handful of times. The rearrangement joins TRBV27 to TRBJ2-2; TRBD2 is a possible D gene (6 bases). The CDR3 totals 13 residues. V gave up 7 bases and J gave up 7 bases, with 13 bases separating them. The germline V gene has CDR1 MNHEY and CDR2 SMNVEV (reference sequence). In DNA, the CDR3 is TGTGCCAGCACTGGGACTGTGGGCGGGGAGCTGTTTTTT. The encoded protein is CASTGTVGGELFF.

The chain recombines TRBV29-1 with TRBJ2-1; TRBD2 aligns across 12 bases. This CDR3 has 14 amino acids. V lost 8 bases to trimming and J lost 4 bases; unmatched junction nucleotides: 6. CDR1 and CDR2 (germline): SQVTM, ANQGSEA. CDR3: CSFTGLAGYNEQFF. The DNA of the CDR3 is TGCAGCTTCACCGGACTAGCGGGATACAATGAGCAGTTCTTC.

This clonotype was counted ten times or more. DNA for the CDR3: TGCAGCGTCCAAGCAGGGAGTTATGGCTACACCTTC. Translated: CSVQAGSYGYTF. V and J are TRBV29-1 and TRBJ1-2, with D maybe TRBD1 (5 bases). The CDR3 extends over 12 amino acids. The V and J ends lost 6 bases and 5 bases respectively, with 13 bases between them. Germline loops: CDR1 SQVTM, CDR2 ANQGSEA.

This clonotype appeared many times. This chain links TRBV24-1 with TRBJ2-6; D tentatively fits TRBD1 or TRBD2 (5 bases each). CDR3 size: 17 residues. V was trimmed by 4 bases and J by 9 bases, leaving 21 bases between them. Germline loops: CDR1 KGHDR, CDR2 SFDVKD. CDR3 nucleotides: TGTGCCACCAGTGACCCTTGGGGGAACGTGGATGGCAACGTCCTGACTTTC. Its protein is CATSDPWGNVDGNVLTF.

The J gene is TRBJ2-7, the V gene TRBV24-1; D remains ambiguous. V was trimmed by 10 bases and J by 4 bases, leaving 10 bases between them. The length of the CDR3 is 11 residues. CDR1 and CDR2 from the germline V gene are KGHDR and SFDVKD. The CDR3 is CATGSGYEQYF. CDR3 DNA sequence: TGTGCCACTGGATCAGGTTACGAGCAGTACTTC.

This clonotype was observed at least ten times. V gene TRBV14 combines with J gene TRBJ2-1; 10 bases map to TRBD1. The V and J ends lost 2 bases and 7 bases, in that order; junction bases with no gene match: 5. Germline V gene sequence: CDR1 SGHDN, CDR2 FVKESK. CDR3 size: 15 residues. CDR3: CASSQNDRGLNEQFF. In nucleotides, the CDR3 is TGTGCCAGCAGCCAAAACGACAGGGGGCTAAATGAGCAGTTCTTC.

J is TRBJ2-1 and V is TRBV5-6, with 11 bases lining up with TRBD1. The V and J ends lost 0 bases and 6 bases, in that order; junction bases with no gene match: 14. Germline CDR1 and CDR2: SGHDT and YYEEEE. This CDR3 is built from 19 residues. In DNA form, the CDR3 reads TGTGCCAGCAGCTTGGTAGTAAGGGACAGGGGGTTGGGATTCAATGAGCAGTTCTTC. Translating gives CASSLVVRDRGLGFNEQFF. Full variable domain (rest looked up from reference TRBV5-6 and TRBJ2-1): DAGVTQSPTHLIKTRGQQVTLRCSPKSGHDTVSWYQQALGQGPQFIFQYYEEEERQRGNFPDRFSGHQFPNYSSELNVNALLLGDSALYLCASSLVVRDRGLGFNEQFFGPGTRLTVL.

This clonotype was observed a few times. V and J are TRBV3-1 and TRBJ2-7, with TRBD2 matching over 8 bases. This CDR3 is 16 amino acids long. The V gene's germline CDR1 is LGHDT and CDR2 YNNKEL (reference sequence). With V trimmed by 1 base and J by 7 bases, 12 bases remained unmatched. CDR3 region: CASSQVPSGGSGEQYF. The CDR3 DNA is TGTGCCAGCAGCCAAGTCCCCAGCGGGGGATCTGGAGAGCAGTACTTC.

This clonotype came up many times. V gene TRBV10-3 combines with J gene TRBJ1-2; 10 bases agree with TRBD1. The CDR3 loop spans 13 amino acids. CDR1 ENHRY and CDR2 SYGVKD come from the germline V gene. With V trimmed by 4 bases and J by 4 bases, 0 bases remained unmatched. CDR3 sequence: CAISGDRGYGYTF. DNA for the CDR3: TGTGCCATCAGTGGGGACAGGGGCTATGGCTACACCTTC.

The CDR3 reads CASSLRPGSDTQYF. DNA of the CDR3: TGCGCCAGCAGCCTAAGACCGGGGTCAGATACGCAGTATTTT. The gene calls are TRBV4-1 and TRBJ2-3; possible D gene TRBD2, 5 bases. The germline CDR1 and CDR2 sequences are MGHRA and YSYEKL. The length of the CDR3 is 14 residues. V lost 4 bases, J lost 4 bases, and 12 bases lay in between.

This clonotype was observed a few times. The chain recombines TRBV5-1 with TRBJ1-2, with D possibly matching TRBD1 (6 bases). Per germline, CDR1 SGHRS and CDR2 YFSETQ. This CDR3 is 14 amino acids long. Trimming removed 2 bases at V and 6 bases at J, with 14 bases between. CDR3 sequence: CASSFGGGSNGYTF. As DNA, the CDR3 is TGCGCCAGCAGCTTCGGGGGCGGTTCCAATGGCTACACCTTC. The whole variable domain, filled in from reference TRBV5-1 and TRBJ1-2, reads KAGVTQTPRYLIKTRGQQVTLSCSPISGHRSVSWYQQTPGQGLQFLFEYFSETQRNKGNFPGRFSGRQFSNSRSEMNVSTLELGDSALYLCASSFGGGSNGYTFGSGTRLTVV.

This clonotype showed up many times. This rearrangement joins TRBV5-1 to TRBJ1-2; 8 bases are shared with TRBD1. The junction had 6 bases not matched to a gene; V was cut back by 4 bases and J by 4 bases. CDR3 length: 14 amino acids. CDR1 and CDR2 from the germline V gene are SGHRS and YFSETQ. CDR3 DNA sequence: TGCGCCAGCAGCGGAGGACAGGGAAGCTATGGCTACACCTTC. It specifies CASSGGQGSYGYTF.

Concerning this clonotype: A much bigger clone sits one base away, suggesting this may be a read error. The chain has TRBV7-9 and TRBJ2-7, with 7 bases fitting TRBD1. CDR1 is SEHNR and CDR2 is FQNEAQ in the germline V gene (reference sequence). The CDR3 is made up of 13 amino acids. CDR3 nucleotides: TGTACCAGCAGGACCGGGACAGCCTACGAGCAGTACTTC. Its protein is CTSRTGTAYEQYF.